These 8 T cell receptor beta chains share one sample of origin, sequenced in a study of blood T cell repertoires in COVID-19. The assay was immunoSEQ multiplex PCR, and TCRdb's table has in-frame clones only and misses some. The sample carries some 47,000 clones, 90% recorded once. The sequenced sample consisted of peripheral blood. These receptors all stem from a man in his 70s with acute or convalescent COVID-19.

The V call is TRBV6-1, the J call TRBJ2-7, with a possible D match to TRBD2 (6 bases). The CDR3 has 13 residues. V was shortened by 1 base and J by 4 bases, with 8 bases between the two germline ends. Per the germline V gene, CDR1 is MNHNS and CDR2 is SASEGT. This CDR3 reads CASSEEGRYEQYF. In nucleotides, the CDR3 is TGTGCCAGCAGTGAAGAGGGGAGGTACGAGCAGTACTTC.

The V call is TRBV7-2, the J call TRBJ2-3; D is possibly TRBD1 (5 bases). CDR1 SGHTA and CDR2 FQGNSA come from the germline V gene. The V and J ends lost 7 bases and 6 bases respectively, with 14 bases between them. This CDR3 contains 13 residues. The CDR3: CASNARVGDTQYF. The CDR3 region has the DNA TGTGCCAGCAATGCCAGGGTGGGCGATACGCAGTATTTT.

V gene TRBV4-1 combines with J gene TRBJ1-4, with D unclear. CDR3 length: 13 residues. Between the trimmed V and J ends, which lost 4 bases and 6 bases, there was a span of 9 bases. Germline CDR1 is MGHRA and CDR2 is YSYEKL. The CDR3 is CASSPKSYEKLFF. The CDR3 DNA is TGCGCCAGCAGCCCCAAGAGCTATGAAAAACTGTTTTTT.

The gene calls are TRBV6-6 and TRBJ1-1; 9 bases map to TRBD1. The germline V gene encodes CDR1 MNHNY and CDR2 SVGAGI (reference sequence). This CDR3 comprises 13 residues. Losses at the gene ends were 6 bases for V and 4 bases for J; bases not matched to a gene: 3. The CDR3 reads CASSRDRATEAFF. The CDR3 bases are TGTGCCAGCAGCCGGGACAGGGCCACTGAAGCTTTCTTT.

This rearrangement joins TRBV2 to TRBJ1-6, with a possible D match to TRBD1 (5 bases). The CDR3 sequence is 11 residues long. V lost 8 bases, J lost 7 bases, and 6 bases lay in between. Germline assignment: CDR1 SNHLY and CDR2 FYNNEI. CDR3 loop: CASAGNSPLHF. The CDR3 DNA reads TGTGCCAGCGCAGGGAATTCACCCCTCCACTTT.

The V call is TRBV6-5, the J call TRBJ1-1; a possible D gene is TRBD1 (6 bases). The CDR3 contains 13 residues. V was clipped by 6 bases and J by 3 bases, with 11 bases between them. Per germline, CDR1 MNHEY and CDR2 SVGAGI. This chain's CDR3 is CASRPTGYTEAFF. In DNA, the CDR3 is TGTGCCAGCAGACCAACAGGGTACACTGAAGCTTTCTTT.

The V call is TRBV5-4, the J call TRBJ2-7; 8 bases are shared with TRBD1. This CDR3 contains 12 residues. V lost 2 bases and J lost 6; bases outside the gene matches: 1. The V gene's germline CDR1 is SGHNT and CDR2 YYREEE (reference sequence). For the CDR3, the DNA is TGTGCCAGCAGCTTTACAGGGGGCGAGCAGTACTTC. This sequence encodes CASSFTGGEQYF.

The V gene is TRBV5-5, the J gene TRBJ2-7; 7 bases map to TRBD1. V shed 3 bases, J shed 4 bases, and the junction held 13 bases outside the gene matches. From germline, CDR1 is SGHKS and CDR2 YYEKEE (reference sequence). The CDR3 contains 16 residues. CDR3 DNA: TGTGCCAGCAGCTCAAGCCTACAGGGGAGCGGTTACGAGCAGTACTTC. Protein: CASSSSLQGSGYEQYF. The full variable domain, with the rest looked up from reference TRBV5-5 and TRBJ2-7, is DAGVTQSPTHLIKTRGQQVTLRCSPISGHKSVSWYQQVLGQGPQFIFQYYEKEERGRGNFPDRFSARQFPNYSSELNVNALLLGDSALYLCASSSSLQGSGYEQYFGPGTRLTVT.